What follows is one TCR beta chain and its context. This specimen comes from a study of OX40 agonist ivuxolimab in advanced cancers. This CDR3 has 13 amino acids. Germline-derived CDR1 and CDR2 are MNHNS and SASEGT. The trim removed 6 bases at V and 4 bases at J, leaving 4 bases unmatched. Sequenced by immunoSEQ multiplex PCR; TCRdb stores in-frame clones only, minus some. Altogether approximately 43,000 clones are present, just under 90% being singletons, with the ten largest covering around 33%. This TCR was sampled from an adult with an advanced solid tumor such as melanoma, head and neck, liver or kidney cancer. The specimen was CD4+ or CD8+ T cells sorted from blood, collected in a trial of the OX40 agonist ivuxolimab. This chain joins TRBV6-1 and TRBJ2-5; 8 bases are a match to TRBD2. CDR3 in amino acids: CASRGAGVETQYF. CDR3 nucleotide sequence: TGTGCCAGCAGGGGAGCGGGAGTAGAGACCCAGTACTTC.